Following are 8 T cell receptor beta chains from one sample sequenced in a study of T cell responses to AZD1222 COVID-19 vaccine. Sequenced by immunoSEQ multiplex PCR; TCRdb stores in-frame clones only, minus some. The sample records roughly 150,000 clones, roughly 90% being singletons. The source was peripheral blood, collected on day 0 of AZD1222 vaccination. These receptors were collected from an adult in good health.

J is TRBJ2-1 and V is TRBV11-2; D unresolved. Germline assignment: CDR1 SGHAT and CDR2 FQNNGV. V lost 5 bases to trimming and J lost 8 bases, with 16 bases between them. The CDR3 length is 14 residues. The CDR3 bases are TGTGCCAGCAGCACTCTAGGAAGTGGGGATGAGCAGTTCTTC. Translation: CASSTLGSGDEQFF.

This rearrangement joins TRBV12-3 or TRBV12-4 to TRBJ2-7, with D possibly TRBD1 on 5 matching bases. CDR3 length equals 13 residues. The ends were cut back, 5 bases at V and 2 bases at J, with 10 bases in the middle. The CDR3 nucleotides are TGTGCCAGCAGTGTTCAGGGCCCCTACGAGCAGTACTTC. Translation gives CASSVQGPYEQYF.

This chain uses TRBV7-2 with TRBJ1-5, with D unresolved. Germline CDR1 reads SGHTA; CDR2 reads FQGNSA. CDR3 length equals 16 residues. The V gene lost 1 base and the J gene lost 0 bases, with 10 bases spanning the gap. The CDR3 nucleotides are TGTGCCAGCAGCTTAGACCGACAATATAGCAATCAGCCCCAGCATTTT. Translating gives CASSLDRQYSNQPQHF.

The DNA of the CDR3 is TGTGCCAGCAGCTTGGGAGGGACCTACGAGCAGTACTTC. Its protein is CASSLGGTYEQYF. The V and J genes are TRBV5-4 and TRBJ2-7; TRBD2 might be the D (5 bases). V dropped 0 bases and J dropped 2 bases, with 6 bases sitting between them. Germline CDR1 SGHNT, CDR2 YYREEE (reference sequence). This CDR3 has 13 residues.

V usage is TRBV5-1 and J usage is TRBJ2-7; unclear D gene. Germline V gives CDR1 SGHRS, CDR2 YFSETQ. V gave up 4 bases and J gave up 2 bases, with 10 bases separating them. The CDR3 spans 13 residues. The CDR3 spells CASSTAAAYEQYF. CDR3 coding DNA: TGCGCCAGCAGCACGGCGGCAGCCTACGAGCAGTACTTC.

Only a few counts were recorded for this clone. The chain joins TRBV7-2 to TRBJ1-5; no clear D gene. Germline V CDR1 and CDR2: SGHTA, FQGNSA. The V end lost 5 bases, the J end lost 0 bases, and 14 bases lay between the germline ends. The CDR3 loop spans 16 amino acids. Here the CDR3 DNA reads TGTGCCAGCAGCACCCACAGCGGGAGTAGCAATCAGCCCCAGCATTTT. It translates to CASSTHSGSSNQPQHF.

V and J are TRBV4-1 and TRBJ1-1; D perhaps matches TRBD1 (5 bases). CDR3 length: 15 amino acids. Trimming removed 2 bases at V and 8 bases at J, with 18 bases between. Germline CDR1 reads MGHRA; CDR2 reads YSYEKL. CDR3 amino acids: CASSQLPDRFLEAFF. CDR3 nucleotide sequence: TGCGCCAGCAGCCAACTTCCTGACAGATTTCTCGAAGCTTTCTTT.

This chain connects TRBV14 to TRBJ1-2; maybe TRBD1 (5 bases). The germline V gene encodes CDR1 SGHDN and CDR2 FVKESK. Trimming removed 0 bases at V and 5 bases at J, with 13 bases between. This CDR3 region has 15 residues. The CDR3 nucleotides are TGTGCCAGCAGCCAAGACAGGGAACTAGCTTATGGCTACACCTTC. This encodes CASSQDRELAYGYTF.